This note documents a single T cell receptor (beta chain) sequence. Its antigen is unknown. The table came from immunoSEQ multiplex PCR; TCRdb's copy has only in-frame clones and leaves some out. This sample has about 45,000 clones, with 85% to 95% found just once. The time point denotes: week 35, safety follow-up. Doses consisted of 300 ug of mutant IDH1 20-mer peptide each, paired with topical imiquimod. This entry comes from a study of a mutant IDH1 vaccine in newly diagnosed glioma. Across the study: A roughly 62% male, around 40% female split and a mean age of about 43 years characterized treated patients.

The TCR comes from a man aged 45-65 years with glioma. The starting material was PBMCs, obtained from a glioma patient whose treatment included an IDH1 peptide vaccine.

The CDR3 is CAWSAPTPPAVAFF. The DNA of the CDR3 is TGTGCCTGGAGTGCCCCTACCCCCCCAGCGGTAGCTTTCTTT. The chain joins TRBV30 to TRBJ1-1; D is undetermined. Trimming took 1 base from V and 10 from J, leaving 19 bases between them. CDR3 length: 14 amino acids. The germline V gene encodes CDR1 GTSNPN and CDR2 SVGIG (reference sequence).